The clone carrying this T cell receptor (beta chain) appeared a few times. Its antigen is unidentified. These data belong to a study of OX40 agonist ivuxolimab in advanced cancers. Study overall: Each patient was given ivuxolimab into a vein every 2 weeks, at 0.01 to 10 mg/kg. Of the patients, three showed partial responses, one with hepatocellular carcinoma and two with cutaneous melanoma. Study-wide points: On average, CD8+ T cells had more expanded clones than CD4+.

Profiling relied on immunoSEQ multiplex PCR, and the TCRdb table lists in-frame clones only, not all of them. The table includes about 41,000 clones, 60% to 80% detected once. This CDR3 spans 14 amino acids. CDR1 is PRHDT, CDR2 FYEKMQ, per germline (reference sequence). V was clipped by 1 base and J by 2 bases, with 7 bases between them. The input for sequencing was CD4+ or CD8+ T cells sorted from blood, taken in a trial of the OX40 agonist ivuxolimab. This TCR was sampled from an adult with an advanced solid tumor such as melanoma, head and neck, liver or kidney cancer. V gene TRBV13 combines with J gene TRBJ2-3, with TRBD1 as a possible D gene (6 bases). CDR3 DNA sequence: TGTGCCAGCAGCTTAGACAGGGCCACAGATACGCAGTATTTT. This gives the protein CASSLDRATDTQYF. The entire variable domain, with the rest obtained from reference TRBV13 and TRBJ2-3, is as follows: AAGVIQSPRHLIKEKRETATLKCYPIPRHDTVYWYQQGPGQDPQFLISFYEKMQSDKGSIPDRFSAQQFSDYHSELNMSSLELGDSALYFCASSLDRATDTQYFGPGTRLTVL.